The rows below give T cell receptor beta chains drawn from one sample of a study of T cells in Graves' hyperthyroidism and ophthalmopathy. TCRdb used MiXCR to reprocess the multiplex PCR reads, holding one entry per CDR3 protein. The sample carries just over 550,000 distinct CDR3 sequences, just over 45% recorded once. The sample consisted of peripheral blood or thyroid tissue (not recorded which). The receptors were sampled from a young woman with Graves' hyperthyroidism. Both conserved end residues are part of each CDR3. A D gene is named only where the DNA matches it firmly. The size field is filled for only some rows; it gives once, few, many or a size class.

clone size,V gene,J gene,D gene,CDR3 protein,CDR3 DNA
once,TRBV7-9,TRBJ1-5,TRBD1,CASAAGTVNQPQHF,TGTGCCAGCGCCGCCGGGACAGTTAATCAGCCCCAGCATTTT
NA,TRBV9,TRBJ2-5,TRBD2,CASSASGTSGQETQYF,TGTGCCAGCAGCGCATCCGGGACTAGCGGACAAGAGACCCAGTACTTC
NA,TRBV5-4,TRBJ2-7,NA,CASSLGLEAGYEQYF,TGTGCCAGCAGCTTGGGACTAGAGGCAGGCTACGAGCAGTACTTC
few,TRBV19,TRBJ1-3,NA,CASRSASSGNTIYF,TGTGCCAGTAGAAGCGCTAGCTCCGGAAACACCATATATTTT
NA,TRBV6-5,TRBJ1-5,NA,CAISYSIAGGNQPQHF,TGTGCCATCAGTTACTCGATCGCCGGGGGCAATCAGCCCCAGCATTTT
NA,TRBV7-2,TRBJ1-2,NA,CASSLTNEDGYSYTF,TGTGCCAGCAGCTTAACGAACGAGGACGGCTATAGCTACACCTTC
NA,TRBV15,TRBJ2-7,NA,CATSREGRVSYEQYF,TGTGCCACCAGCAGAGAAGGCAGGGTCTCCTACGAGCAGTACTTC
NA,TRBV25-1,TRBJ1-2,TRBD1,CASSLFLGQGNYGYTF,TGTGCCAGCAGCCTATTTCTGGGACAGGGGAACTATGGCTACACCTTC
few,TRBV20-1,TRBJ1-4,NA,CSARVRARVSVFF,TGCAGTGCTAGAGTGCGGGCCCGGGTTAGTGTGTTTTTT
NA,TRBV7-6,TRBJ2-7,NA,CASSTPLFGIFYEQYF,TGTGCCAGCAGTACGCCCCTTTTTGGGATCTTCTACGAGCAGTACTTC
NA,TRBV20-1,TRBJ1-2,NA,CSARTHDVPGAGGYTF,TGCAGTGCTAGGACCCACGACGTTCCGGGGGCCGGTGGCTACACCTTC
few,TRBV5-6,TRBJ2-7,NA,CASSSPIYEQYF,TGTGCCAGCAGCTCTCCTATCTACGAGCAGTACTTC
once,TRBV29-1,TRBJ2-5,TRBD2,CSVQAGAETQYF,TGCAGCGTTCAAGCGGGGGCAGAGACCCAGTACTTC
NA,TRBV11-1,TRBJ1-4,NA,CATSPRERYRATNEKLFF,TGTGCCACCAGCCCCCGGGAGCGATACCGCGCAACTAATGAAAAACTGTTTTTT
few,TRBV2,TRBJ1-2,TRBD1,CASSSGQGQGYTF,TGTGCCAGCAGTTCCGGACAGGGGCAGGGCTACACCTTC
NA,TRBV13,TRBJ2-7,NA,CASSPGPGLYERYF,TGTGCCAGCAGCCCGGGGCCGGGTCTCTACGAGCGGTACTTC
NA,TRBV24-1,TRBJ1-2,TRBD1,CATSDTTGDGGYTF,TGTGCCACCAGTGATACCACAGGGGACGGTGGCTACACCTTC
few,TRBV9,TRBJ2-5,NA,CASSQGGGLETQYF,TGTGCCAGCAGCCAAGGTGGCGGACTAGAGACCCAGTACTTC
NA,TRBV7-3,TRBJ2-7,TRBD2,CASSLGSGRRF,TGTGCCAGCAGCTTGGGGAGCGGGAGGCGTTTC
few,TRBV6-5,TRBJ2-7,TRBD1,CASSNQVTGVREQYF,TGTGCCAGCAGTAACCAGGTGACAGGGGTGCGGGAGCAGTACTTC
NA,TRBV20-1,TRBJ1-4,NA,CSAREGVTSEKLFF,TGCAGTGCTAGAGAAGGGGTTACTAGTGAAAAACTGTTTTTT
many,TRBV19,TRBJ1-1,TRBD1,CASGTGGTEAFF,TGTGCCAGTGGGACAGGGGGCACTGAAGCTTTCTTT
many,TRBV29-1,TRBJ1-3,NA,CSVDPTDSGNTIYF,TGCAGCGTTGATCCGACAGACTCTGGAAACACCATATATTTT
NA,TRBV10-3,TRBJ2-7,TRBD2,CAILGGRAEQYF,TGTGCCATCTTGGGAGGGCGGGCCGAGCAGTACTTC
many,TRBV7-9,TRBJ2-5,NA,CASSGGLEETQYF,TGTGCCAGCTCCGGAGGCCTGGAAGAGACCCAGTACTTC
NA,TRBV6-5,TRBJ2-7,TRBD1,CASSYSDREVLYEQYF,TGTGCCAGCAGTTACTCGGACAGGGAGGTTCTTTACGAGCAGTACTTC
NA,TRBV10-3,TRBJ2-2,NA,CAISESVIEVGELFF,TGTGCCATCAGTGAGTCGGTAATCGAGGTTGGGGAGCTGTTTTTT
many,TRBV13,TRBJ2-7,NA,CASSSGADYEQYF,TGTGCCAGCAGCTCCGGGGCGGACTACGAGCAGTACTTC
few,TRBV4-1,TRBJ2-7,NA,CASSHTSHEQYF,TGCGCCAGCAGCCACACCTCCCACGAGCAGTACTTC
NA,TRBV24-1,TRBJ1-4,TRBD1,CASRPTGTGEKLFF,TGTGCCAGCAGACCGACAGGGACGGGGGAAAAACTGTTTTTT
many,TRBV7-9,TRBJ1-6,TRBD1,CASSATGTGSDSPLHF,TGTGCCAGCAGCGCCACAGGGACAGGCTCTGATTCACCCCTCCACTTT
NA,TRBV6-5,TRBJ2-7,TRBD2,CASSYSGTAGGPYEQYF,TGTGCCAGCAGTTACTCCGGTACAGCGGGAGGGCCCTACGAGCAGTACTTC
NA,TRBV29-1,TRBJ2-5,TRBD1,CSVRAGQGLHETQYF,TGCAGCGTCCGAGCGGGACAGGGGCTTCATGAGACCCAGTACTTC
many,TRBV7-2,TRBJ2-7,NA,CASNPGDYEQYF,TGTGCCAGCAACCCCGGGGACTACGAGCAGTACTTC
NA,TRBV20-1,TRBJ2-7,TRBD2,CSARTGTSGAYEQYF,TGCAGTGCTAGAACCGGGACTAGCGGGGCATACGAGCAGTACTTC
once,TRBV7-2,TRBJ1-3,NA,CASSPTDTPRNTIYF,TGTGCCAGCAGCCCGACAGATACCCCCCGAAACACCATATATTTT
NA,TRBV7-3,TRBJ2-5,NA,CASSQARGHSMAETQYF,TGTGCCAGCAGCCAAGCTAGGGGACATTCTATGGCGGAGACCCAGTACTTC
NA,TRBV7-6,TRBJ2-2,TRBD2,CASSYGLAGGPMYTGELFF,TGTGCCAGCAGTTACGGACTAGCGGGAGGGCCGATGTACACCGGGGAGCTGTTTTTT
NA,TRBV7-9,TRBJ1-4,NA,CASSLDYRPYEKLFF,TGTGCCAGCAGCTTAGATTACAGGCCCTATGAAAAACTGTTTTTT
many,TRBV15,TRBJ2-2,TRBD1,CATSGGTGGHLTGELFF,TGTGCCACCAGCGGAGGTACAGGGGGTCATCTCACCGGGGAGCTGTTTTTT
NA,TRBV6-1,TRBJ1-2,NA,CASSPTPSYGYTF,TGTGCCAGCAGTCCCACGCCCAGCTATGGCTACACCTTC
many,TRBV10-3,TRBJ2-5,NA,CAIREDRNQETQYF,TGTGCCATCAGGGAGGACAGAAACCAAGAGACCCAGTACTTC
NA,TRBV10-3,TRBJ2-7,NA,CAIRATYEQYF,TGTGCCATCAGGGCCACCTACGAGCAGTACTTC
NA,TRBV9,TRBJ2-7,TRBD2,CASSVGLAGKGGEQYF,TGTGCCAGCAGCGTGGGACTAGCGGGAAAGGGGGGGGAGCAGTACTTC
NA,TRBV7-8,TRBJ2-7,NA,CASSLAGFTGELYF,TGTGCCAGCAGCTTAGCGGGATTCACCGGGGAGCTGTACTTC
many,TRBV29-1,TRBJ1-2,TRBD1,CSVGKDRAYGYTF,TGCAGCGTTGGAAAGGACAGGGCCTATGGCTACACCTTC
few,TRBV7-3,TRBJ1-1,NA,CASSFSSPSEAFF,TGTGCCAGCAGTTTCTCTTCACCGTCTGAAGCTTTCTTT
once,TRBV7-2,TRBJ2-1,NA,CASSLGPSSGEQFF,TGTGCCAGCAGCTTAGGGCCTTCCTCTGGGGAGCAGTTCTTC
many,TRBV29-1,TRBJ2-7,TRBD1,CSVVRQGQNEQYF,TGCAGCGTTGTACGACAGGGGCAGAACGAGCAGTACTTC
NA,TRBV6-2/TRBV6-3,TRBJ1-3,NA,CASSLDAGTGNTIYF,TGTGCCAGCAGCCTAGATGCGGGGACTGGAAACACCATATATTTT
NA,TRBV25-1,TRBJ2-7,NA,CASSENAGSYEQYF,TGTGCCAGCAGTGAGAACGCAGGCTCCTACGAGCAGTACTTC
few,TRBV6-5,TRBJ1-4,NA,CASSSYATNEKLFF,TGTGCCAGCAGTTCATATGCAACTAATGAAAAACTGTTTTTT
many,TRBV10-3,TRBJ1-1,NA,CAISDTTYRTEAFF,TGTGCCATCAGTGATACCACGTATCGCACTGAAGCTTTCTTT
NA,TRBV12-3/TRBV12-4,TRBJ1-1,NA,CASSSAGDTEAFF,TGTGCCAGCAGTTCCGCAGGGGACACTGAAGCTTTCTTT